The present TCR beta chain was sequenced within a study of monozygotic twins with inflammatory bowel disease. Sampling involved one blood draw (around 2.5 ml) for every donor. The CDR3 loop spans 15 amino acids. Looked up from germline, CDR1 is SGHRS and CDR2 is YFSETQ. After re-calling the 5' RACE reads, TCRdb lists one entry per CDR3 protein, DNA absent. The record lists over 350,000 distinct CDR3 sequences, of which the ten most abundant hold approximately 2.4%. The clonotype originates from a human donor with ulcerative colitis or Crohn's disease, or a healthy co-twin of an affected twin (not recorded which). Material for sequencing was blood. J is TRBJ2-6 and V is TRBV5-1; TCRdb's D gene call, TRBD1, goes unchecked for lack of DNA. CDR3 sequence reads: CASNPGNSGANVLTF.